This T cell receptor beta chain was identified in a study of T cell responses to AZD1222 COVID-19 vaccine. The repertoire was sequenced with immunoSEQ multiplex PCR; TCRdb's copy has only in-frame clones and lacks some. The profile shows 150,000 to 200,000 clones, roughly nine tenths of them singletons. A remark on this clone: Its antigen is undetermined.

Study results and caveats: Spike-specific TCR breadth and depth grew following two AZD1222 doses. Clonal diversity was possibly underestimated, and the donors were mostly white British, with more females.

The germline CDR1 and CDR2 sequences are SGHNT and YYREEE (reference sequence). CDR3 length equals 15 residues. J gave up 7 bases and V 5 bases, and 5 bases lay outside the gene matches. The origin of this receptor is an adult who received the AZD1222 COVID-19 vaccine. The source material was peripheral blood, sampled 28 days after the second AZD1222 dose. The genes are TRBV5-4 and TRBJ1-6, with TRBD1 identical over 11 bases. CDR3 region: CASSPGTGGNSPLHF. In nucleotides, the CDR3 is TGTGCCAGCAGTCCCGGGACAGGGGGAAATTCACCCCTCCACTTT. Full variable domain (remainder filled in from reference TRBV5-4 and TRBJ1-6): ETGVTQSPTHLIKTRGQQVTLRCSSQSGHNTVSWYQQALGQGPQFIFQYYREEENGRGNFPPRFSGLQFPNYSSELNVNALELDDSALYLCASSPGTGGNSPLHFGNGTRLTVT.